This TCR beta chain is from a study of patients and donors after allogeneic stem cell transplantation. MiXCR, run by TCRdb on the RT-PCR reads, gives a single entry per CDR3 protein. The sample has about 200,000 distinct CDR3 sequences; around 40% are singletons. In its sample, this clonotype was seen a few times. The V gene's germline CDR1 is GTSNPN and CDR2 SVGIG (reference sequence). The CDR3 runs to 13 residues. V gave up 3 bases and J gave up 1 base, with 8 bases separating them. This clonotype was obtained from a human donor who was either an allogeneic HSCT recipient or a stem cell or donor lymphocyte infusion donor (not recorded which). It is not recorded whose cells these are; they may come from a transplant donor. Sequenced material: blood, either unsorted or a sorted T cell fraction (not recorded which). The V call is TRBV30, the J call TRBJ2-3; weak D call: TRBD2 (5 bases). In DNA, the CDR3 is TGTGCCTGGAGCGGGAAGGGCACAGATACGCAGTATTTT. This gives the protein CAWSGKGTDTQYF.